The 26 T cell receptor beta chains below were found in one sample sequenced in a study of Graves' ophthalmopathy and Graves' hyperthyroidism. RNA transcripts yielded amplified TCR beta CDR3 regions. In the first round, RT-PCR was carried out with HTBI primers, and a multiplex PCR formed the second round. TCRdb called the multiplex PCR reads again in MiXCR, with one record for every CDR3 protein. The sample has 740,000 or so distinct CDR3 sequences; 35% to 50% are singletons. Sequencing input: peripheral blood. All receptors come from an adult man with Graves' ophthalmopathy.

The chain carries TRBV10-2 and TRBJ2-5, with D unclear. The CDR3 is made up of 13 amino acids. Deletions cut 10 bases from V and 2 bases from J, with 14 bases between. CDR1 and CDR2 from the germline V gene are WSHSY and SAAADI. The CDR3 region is CAISKGQQETQYF. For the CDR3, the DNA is TGCGCCATCTCGAAGGGCCAGCAAGAGACCCAGTACTTC.

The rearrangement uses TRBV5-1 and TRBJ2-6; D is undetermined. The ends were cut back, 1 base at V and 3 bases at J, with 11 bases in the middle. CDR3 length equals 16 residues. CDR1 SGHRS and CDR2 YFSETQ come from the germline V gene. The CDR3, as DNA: TGCGCCAGCAGCTTGTATCGAGGCGGTGGGGCCAACGTCCTGACTTTC. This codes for CASSLYRGGGANVLTF.

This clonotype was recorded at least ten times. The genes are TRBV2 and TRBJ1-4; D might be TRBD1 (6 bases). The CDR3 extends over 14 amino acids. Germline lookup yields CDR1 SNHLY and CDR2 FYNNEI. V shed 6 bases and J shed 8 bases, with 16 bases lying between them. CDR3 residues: CASSSTGAEEKLFF. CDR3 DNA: TGTGCCAGCAGCTCGACAGGCGCGGAGGAAAAACTGTTTTTT.

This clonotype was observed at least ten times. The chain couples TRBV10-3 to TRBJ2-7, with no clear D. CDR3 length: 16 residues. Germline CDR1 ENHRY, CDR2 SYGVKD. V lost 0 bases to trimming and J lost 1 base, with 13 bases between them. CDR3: CAISESRQIASYEQYF. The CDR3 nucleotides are TGTGCCATCAGTGAGTCCCGGCAAATCGCATCCTACGAGCAGTACTTC.

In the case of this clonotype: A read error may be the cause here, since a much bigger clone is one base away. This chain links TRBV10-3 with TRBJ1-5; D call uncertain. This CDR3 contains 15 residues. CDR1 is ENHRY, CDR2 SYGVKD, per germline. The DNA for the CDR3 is TGTGCCATCAGTGAGGATGTGAGTCGCAATCGGCCCCAGCATTTT. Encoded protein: CAISEDVSRNRPQHF.

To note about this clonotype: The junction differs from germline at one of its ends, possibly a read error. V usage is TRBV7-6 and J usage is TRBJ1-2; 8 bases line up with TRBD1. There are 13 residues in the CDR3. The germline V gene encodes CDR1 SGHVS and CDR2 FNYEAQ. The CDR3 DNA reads TGTGTCAGCAGTTACAGGACAGGGTATAGGTACACCTTC. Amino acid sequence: CVSSYRTGYRYTF.

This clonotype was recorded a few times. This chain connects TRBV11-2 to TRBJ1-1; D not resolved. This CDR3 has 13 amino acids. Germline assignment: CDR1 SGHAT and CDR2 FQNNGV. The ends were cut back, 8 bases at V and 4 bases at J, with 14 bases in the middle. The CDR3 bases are TGTGCCAGCTCCGAAAAGGGTCCCACTGAAGCTTTCTTT. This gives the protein CASSEKGPTEAFF.

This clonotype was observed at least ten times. This CDR3 reads CASSHRLTGELFF. DNA for the CDR3: TGTGCCAGCAGCCACCGACTCACCGGGGAGCTGTTTTTT. This chain connects TRBV7-9 to TRBJ2-2; no definite D call. V was trimmed by 5 bases and J by 4 bases, leaving 8 bases between them. This CDR3 region has 13 residues. The germline CDR1 and CDR2 sequences are SEHNR and FQNEAQ (reference sequence).

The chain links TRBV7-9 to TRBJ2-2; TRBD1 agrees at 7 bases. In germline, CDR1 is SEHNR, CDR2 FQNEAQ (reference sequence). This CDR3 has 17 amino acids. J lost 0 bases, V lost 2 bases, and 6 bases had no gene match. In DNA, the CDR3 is TGTGCCAGCAGCTTAACCCCCGGGACAGCGAACACCGGGGAGCTGTTTTTT. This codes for CASSLTPGTANTGELFF.

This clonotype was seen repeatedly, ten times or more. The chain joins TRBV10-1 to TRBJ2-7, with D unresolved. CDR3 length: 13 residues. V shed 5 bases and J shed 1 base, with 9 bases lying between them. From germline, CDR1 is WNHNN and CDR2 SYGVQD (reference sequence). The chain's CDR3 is CASSPHISYEQYF. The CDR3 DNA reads TGCGCCAGCAGTCCCCACATTTCCTACGAGCAGTACTTC.

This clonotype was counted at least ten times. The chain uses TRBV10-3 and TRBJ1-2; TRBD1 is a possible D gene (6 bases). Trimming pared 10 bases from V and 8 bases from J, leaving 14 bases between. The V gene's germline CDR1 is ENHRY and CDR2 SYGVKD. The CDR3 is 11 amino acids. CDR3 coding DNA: TGTGCCACCGGCTACAGGGACGGCTACACCTTC. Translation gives CATGYRDGYTF.

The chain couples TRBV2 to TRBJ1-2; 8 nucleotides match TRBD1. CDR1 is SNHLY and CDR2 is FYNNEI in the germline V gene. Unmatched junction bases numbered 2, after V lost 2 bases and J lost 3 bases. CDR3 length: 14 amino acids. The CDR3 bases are TGTGCCAGCAGTGAACGACAGGGGTACTATGGCTACACCTTC. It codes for CASSERQGYYGYTF.

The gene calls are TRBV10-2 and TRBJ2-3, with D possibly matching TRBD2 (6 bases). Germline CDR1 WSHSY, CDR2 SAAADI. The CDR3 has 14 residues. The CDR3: CASGRATSTDTQYF. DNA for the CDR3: TGCGCGAGCGGGCGGGCGACTTCCACAGATACGCAGTATTTT.

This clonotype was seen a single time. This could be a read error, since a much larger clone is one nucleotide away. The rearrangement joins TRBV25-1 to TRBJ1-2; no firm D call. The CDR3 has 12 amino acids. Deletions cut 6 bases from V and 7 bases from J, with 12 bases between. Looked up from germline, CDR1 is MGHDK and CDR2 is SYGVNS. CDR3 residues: CASSSLRSGYTF. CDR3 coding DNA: TGTGCCAGCAGCTCACTACGAAGTGGCTACACCTTC.

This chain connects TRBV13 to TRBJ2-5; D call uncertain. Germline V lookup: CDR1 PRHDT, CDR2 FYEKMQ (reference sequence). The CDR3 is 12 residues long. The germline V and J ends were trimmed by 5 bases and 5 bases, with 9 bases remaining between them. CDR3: CASSTRKETQYF. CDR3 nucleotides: TGTGCCAGCAGCACCCGGAAGGAGACCCAGTACTTC.

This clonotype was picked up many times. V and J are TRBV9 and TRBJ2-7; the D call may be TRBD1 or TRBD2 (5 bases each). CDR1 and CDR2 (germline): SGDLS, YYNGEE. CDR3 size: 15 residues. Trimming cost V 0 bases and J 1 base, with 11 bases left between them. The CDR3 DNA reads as TGTGCCAGCAGCGTAGGATCGGGACGTTCCTACGAGCAGTACTTC. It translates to CASSVGSGRSYEQYF.

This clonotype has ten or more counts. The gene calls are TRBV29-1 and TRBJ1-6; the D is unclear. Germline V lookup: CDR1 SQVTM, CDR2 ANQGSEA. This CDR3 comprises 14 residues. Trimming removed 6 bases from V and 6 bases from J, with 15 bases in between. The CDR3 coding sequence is TGCAGCGTCGGATCCGGAACGGTTAATTCACCCCTCCACTTT. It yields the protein CSVGSGTVNSPLHF.

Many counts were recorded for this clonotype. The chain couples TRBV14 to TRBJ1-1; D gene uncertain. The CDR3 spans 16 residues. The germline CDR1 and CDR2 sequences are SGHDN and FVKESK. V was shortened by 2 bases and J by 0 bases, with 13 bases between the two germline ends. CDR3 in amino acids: CASSQRSLVMNTEAFF. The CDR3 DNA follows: TGTGCCAGCAGCCAAAGGAGTTTAGTCATGAACACTGAAGCTTTCTTT.

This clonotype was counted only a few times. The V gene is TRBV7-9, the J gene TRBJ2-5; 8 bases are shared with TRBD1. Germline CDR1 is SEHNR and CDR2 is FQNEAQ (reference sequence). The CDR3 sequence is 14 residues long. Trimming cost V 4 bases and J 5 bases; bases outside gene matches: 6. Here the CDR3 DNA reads TGTGCCAGCAGCTCGACAGGGGCTCTGGAGACCCAGTACTTC. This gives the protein CASSSTGALETQYF.

The CDR3 DNA reads as TGTGCCAGCAGCTTGGTAGGGTTCGAGCAGTACTTC. This translates into CASSLVGFEQYF. V is TRBV5-5 and J is TRBJ2-7; D call uncertain. V lost 0 bases and J lost 6, with 7 bases in between. The V gene's germline CDR1 is SGHKS and CDR2 YYEKEE (reference sequence). The CDR3 contains 12 residues.

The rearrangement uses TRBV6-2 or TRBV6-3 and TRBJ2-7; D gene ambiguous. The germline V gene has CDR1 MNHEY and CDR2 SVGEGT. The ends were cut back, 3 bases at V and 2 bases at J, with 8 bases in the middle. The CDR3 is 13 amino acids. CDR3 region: CASSYVGTYEQYF. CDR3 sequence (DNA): TGTGCCAGCAGTTATGTGGGAACCTACGAGCAGTACTTC.

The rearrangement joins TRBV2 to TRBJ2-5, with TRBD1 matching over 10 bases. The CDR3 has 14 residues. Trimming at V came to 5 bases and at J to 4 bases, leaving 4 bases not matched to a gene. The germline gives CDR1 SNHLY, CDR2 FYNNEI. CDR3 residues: CASSRGQGVETQYF. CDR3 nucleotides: TGTGCCAGCAGTCGAGGACAGGGGGTAGAGACCCAGTACTTC.

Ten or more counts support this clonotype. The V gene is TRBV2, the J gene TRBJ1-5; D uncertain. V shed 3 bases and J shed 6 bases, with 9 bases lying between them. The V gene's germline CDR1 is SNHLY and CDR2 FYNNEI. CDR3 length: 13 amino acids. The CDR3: CASSETIRQPQHF. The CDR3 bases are TGTGCCAGCAGTGAGACAATTCGTCAGCCCCAGCATTTT.

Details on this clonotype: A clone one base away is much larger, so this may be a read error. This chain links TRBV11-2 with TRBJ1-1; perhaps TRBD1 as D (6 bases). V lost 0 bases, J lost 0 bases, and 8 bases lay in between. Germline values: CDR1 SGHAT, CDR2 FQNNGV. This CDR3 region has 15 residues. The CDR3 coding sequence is TGTGCCAGCAGCTTAGAGGGGGCAGTGAACACTGAAGCTTTCTTT. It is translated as CASSLEGAVNTEAFF.

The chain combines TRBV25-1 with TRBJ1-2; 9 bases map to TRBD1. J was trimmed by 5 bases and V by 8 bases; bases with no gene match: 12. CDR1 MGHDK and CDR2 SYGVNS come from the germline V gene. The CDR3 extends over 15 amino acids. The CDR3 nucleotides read TGTGCCAGCGGGTGGAGGGACAGGGCGTTTTATGGCTACACCTTC. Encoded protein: CASGWRDRAFYGYTF.

The CDR3 bases are TGTGCCACCAGTGACCGTACCGGGACAGGGGGCTTTTATGGCTACACCTTC. As protein: CATSDRTGTGGFYGYTF. The rearrangement uses TRBV24-1 and TRBJ1-2; 12 bases are a match to TRBD1. With 4 bases clipped from V and 5 bases from J, the junction kept 10 bases outside the gene matches. Germline CDR1 is KGHDR and CDR2 is SFDVKD. The CDR3 extends over 17 amino acids.